This TCR beta chain was found in a study of T cells in Graves' hyperthyroidism and ophthalmopathy. TCR beta CDR3 regions were amplified from RNA. Primed by the HTBI set, a first-round RT-PCR was run on the TCR CDR3. TCRdb analysed the multiplex PCR reads with MiXCR anew, one entry per CDR3 protein. The sample includes under 800,000 distinct CDR3 sequences, 11% to 15% of them seen just once. This clonotype was detected many times. The antigen is unknown. Orbital computed tomography and thyroid ultrasound, together with serum TRAb and thyroxine and clinical symptoms, were used for diagnoses. Findings and limits, study-wide: Most thyroid clonotypes expanded above 0.001 were also detected in blood.

This receptor was taken from a woman between 18 and 30 years old with Graves' hyperthyroidism. The material sequenced was blood.

The DNA for the CDR3 is TGTGCCAGCAGCTACCTCCGACAGGGTAATAATGAGCAGTTCTTC. The encoded protein is CASSYLRQGNNEQFF. The gene calls are TRBV12-3 or TRBV12-4 and TRBJ2-1; 7 positions match TRBD1. The CDR3 extends over 15 amino acids. The V gene end was trimmed by 6 bases and the J gene end by 7 bases; junction bases not matched to a gene: 12.